This T cell receptor beta chain stems from a study of blood T cells in healthy people across ages. Study background: About one barcoded beta molecule was captured per two T cells (by template switching). Regarding the study as a whole: Bulk PBMC profiling left naive and antigen-experienced comparisons inconclusive.

Through a sample-barcoded 5' primer and a J-beta primer mix, a second PCR was run for roughly 7 to 11 cycles. A single record per CDR3 protein comes from TCRdb applying MiXCR to the 5' RACE reads. The sample holds 800,000 to 900,000 distinct CDR3 sequences, 62% seen once. CDR3 length: 15 amino acids. Per germline, CDR1 LGHNA and CDR2 YSLEER. The trim removed 1 base at V and 5 bases at J, leaving 6 bases unmatched. In regard to this clonotype: Its target is not known.

The TCR sequence derives from a man aged 25 to 40 in good health. This rearrangement joins TRBV4-3 to TRBJ2-5; 8 nucleotides agree with TRBD1. Sequenced: blood. The CDR3, as DNA: TGCGCCAGCAGCCAAGGGACAGGGTCGGGGGAGACCCAGTACTTC. It translates to CASSQGTGSGETQYF.